The rows below give T cell receptor beta chains drawn from one sample of a study of blood T cells in healthy people across ages. TCRdb reprocessed the 5' RACE reads via MiXCR and lists one record per CDR3 protein. The sample yields over 950,000 distinct CDR3 sequences, 35% to 40% seen once. Sequenced: blood. These receptors came from a young man in good health. Each CDR3 is given with its conserved first and last residue. The D gene is left open where the match is weak. Expanded clones get a size class; other rows say once, few or many, or leave the size out.

TRBV29-1	-	TRBJ2-1	-	CSVAVEEQFF	TGCAGCGTTGCAGTAGAAGAGCAGTTCTTC
TRBV4-1	few	TRBJ1-4	TRBD1	CASSQDPTTGDEKLFF	TGCGCCAGCAGCCAAGATCCGACTACAGGGGATGAAAAACTGTTTTTT
TRBV5-5	many	TRBJ2-3	TRBD2	CASSLEVAGLGADTQYF	TGTGCCAGCAGCTTGGAGGTAGCGGGGTTAGGAGCAGATACGCAGTATTTT
TRBV20-1	-	TRBJ2-3	TRBD2	CSPGTSGTTDTQYF	TGCAGTCCCGGGACTAGCGGCACCACAGATACGCAGTATTTT
TRBV15	many	TRBJ2-5	-	CATSRNGLQETQYF	TGTGCCACCAGCAGAAACGGACTCCAAGAGACCCAGTACTTC
TRBV6-1	-	TRBJ2-7	TRBD1	CASSESWTGNSYEQYF	TGTGCCAGCAGTGAATCTTGGACAGGAAACTCCTACGAGCAGTACTTC
TRBV25-1	-	TRBJ1-1	-	CASSEGRGSEAFF	TGTGCCAGCAGTGAAGGCCGGGGGAGTGAAGCTTTCTTT
TRBV2	few	TRBJ2-1	-	CASSERGPVNEQFF	TGTGCCAGCAGTGAACGGGGGCCTGTAAATGAGCAGTTCTTC
TRBV5-6	few	TRBJ2-1	TRBD2	CASSFPWTSGGQLGYNEQFF	TGTGCCAGCAGCTTCCCGTGGACTAGCGGGGGGCAATTAGGGTACAATGAGCAGTTCTTC
TRBV13	-	TRBJ1-1	-	CASSQDRYYTEAFF	TGTGCCAGCAGCCAAGACAGGTACTACACTGAAGCTTTCTTT
TRBV20-1	-	TRBJ1-2	-	CSAPDTVNHGYTF	TGCAGTGCTCCTGACACCGTTAACCATGGCTACACCTTC
TRBV20-1	-	TRBJ1-4	TRBD1	CSAREPGTGHEKLFF	TGCAGTGCTAGAGAGCCCGGGACAGGGCATGAAAAACTGTTTTTT
TRBV20-1	-	TRBJ2-7	-	CSARTKSSYNEQYF	TGCAGTGCTAGAACCAAAAGCTCCTACAATGAGCAGTACTTC
TRBV7-2	-	TRBJ2-4	-	CASALPGEYIQYF	TGTGCCAGCGCCCTCCCCGGGGAGTACATTCAGTACTTC
TRBV24-1	-	TRBJ2-4	-	CATSGFPGPEQYF	TGTGCCACCAGTGGTTTCCCGGGGCCAGAGCAGTACTTC
TRBV20-1	-	TRBJ2-7	-	CSARGAFKVDEQYF	TGCAGTGCTCGAGGGGCATTTAAGGTCGATGAGCAGTACTTC
TRBV4-1	-	TRBJ1-5	-	CASSQERGGNLPQHF	TGCGCCAGCAGCCAAGAAAGAGGAGGGAACCTGCCCCAGCATTTT
TRBV9	few	TRBJ2-3	-	CASSPSGISTDTQYF	TGTGCCAGCAGCCCTTCCGGGATCTCCACAGATACGCAGTATTTT
TRBV20-1	few	TRBJ1-1	TRBD1	CSARDFGRDSTEAFF	TGCAGTGCTAGAGATTTCGGTAGGGACAGCACTGAAGCTTTCTTT
TRBV29-1	once	TRBJ2-7	TRBD2	CSGSGGADNEQYF	TGCAGCGGCAGCGGGGGGGCAGATAACGAGCAGTACTTC
TRBV29-1	-	TRBJ2-2	-	CSVRDARHRGELFF	TGCAGCGTGCGGGACGCCCGTCATCGCGGGGAGCTGTTTTTT
TRBV15	few	TRBJ1-6	TRBD1	CATSGTGFNSPLHF	TGTGCCACCAGCGGGACAGGGTTCAATTCACCCCTCCACTTT
TRBV11-2	-	TRBJ2-1	-	CASSQLTRGHEQFF	TGTGCCAGCAGCCAGTTAACCAGGGGACATGAGCAGTTCTTC
TRBV9	-	TRBJ1-2	-	CASSVGAGTYGYTF	TGTGCCAGCAGCGTAGGGGCAGGGACGTATGGCTACACCTTC
TRBV12-3/TRBV12-4	-	TRBJ2-5	-	CASSWGGQTPYF	TGTGCCAGCAGTTGGGGGGGACAGACTCCGTACTTC
TRBV12-3/TRBV12-4	-	TRBJ1-2	-	CASNVDGGAGYTF	TGTGCCAGCAACGTGGATGGGGGAGCTGGCTACACCTTC
TRBV6-1	-	TRBJ1-5	TRBD1	CASSGDSGSNQPQHF	TGTGCCAGCAGTGGGGACAGCGGAAGCAATCAGCCCCAGCATTTT
TRBV6-5	-	TRBJ1-2	TRBD1	CASRSTDRRSGYTF	TGTGCCAGCAGGTCCACGGACAGGCGGTCCGGCTACACCTTC
TRBV12-3/TRBV12-4	few	TRBJ2-3	TRBD2	CASSFAQWGSGGTDTQYF	TGTGCCAGCAGTTTCGCCCAGTGGGGTAGCGGGGGCACAGATACGCAGTATTTT
TRBV20-1	-	TRBJ1-1	-	CSAREVGHDTEAFF	TGCAGTGCTAGAGAGGTGGGACACGACACTGAAGCTTTCTTT
TRBV7-2	once	TRBJ1-2	-	CVSSSPGPPLDYGYTF	TGTGTCAGCAGCTCCCCCGGGCCCCCCTTGGACTATGGCTACACCTTC
TRBV20-1	few	TRBJ1-1	-	CSARGVDGAPAFF	TGCAGTGCTAGGGGGGTAGACGGGGCACCGGCTTTCTTT
TRBV20-1	once	TRBJ2-7	-	CSASAGFGYEQYF	TGCAGTGCTAGTGCCGGGTTCGGCTACGAGCAGTACTTC
TRBV29-1	few	TRBJ1-3	-	CSVVSSGNTIYF	TGCAGCGTTGTTAGCTCTGGAAACACCATATATTTT